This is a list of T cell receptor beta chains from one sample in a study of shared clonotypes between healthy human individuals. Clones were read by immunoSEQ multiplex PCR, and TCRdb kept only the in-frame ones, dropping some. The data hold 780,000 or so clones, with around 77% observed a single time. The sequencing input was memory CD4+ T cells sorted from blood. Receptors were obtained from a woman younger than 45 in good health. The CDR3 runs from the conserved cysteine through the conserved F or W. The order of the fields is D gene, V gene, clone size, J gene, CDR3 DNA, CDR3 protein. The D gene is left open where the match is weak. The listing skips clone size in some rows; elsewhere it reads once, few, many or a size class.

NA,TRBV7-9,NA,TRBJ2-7,TGTGCCAGCAGCTCCCAACGGGGGTACGAGCAGTACTTC,CASSSQRGYEQYF
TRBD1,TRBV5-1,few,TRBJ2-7,TGCGCCAGCAGCCCGGACAGGGATGGGCAGTACTTC,CASSPDRDGQYF
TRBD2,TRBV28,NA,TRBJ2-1,TGTGCCAGCAGTTTACTAGCGGGCCAATCAGAGGCCTACAATGAGCAGTTCTTC,CASSLLAGQSEAYNEQFF
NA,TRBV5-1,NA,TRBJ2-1,TGCGCCAGCAGCTTGGCCTACCCCCAGATGGGTGAGCAGTTCTTC,CASSLAYPQMGEQFF
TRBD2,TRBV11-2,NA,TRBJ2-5,TGTGCCAGCAGCCCACAGGGACTAGCGGGACGAGAGACCCAGTACTTC,CASSPQGLAGRETQYF
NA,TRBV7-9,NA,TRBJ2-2,TGTGCCAGCAGCCCCCAGCCCGCGGAGCTGTTTTTT,CASSPQPAELFF
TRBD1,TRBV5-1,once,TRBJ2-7,TGCGCCAGCAGCTTAGGGACAGGGGGTGCGGACTTC,CASSLGTGGADF
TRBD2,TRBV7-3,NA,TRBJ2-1,TGTGCCAGCAGCTTAGGCGCAACTAGCGGGAGTGTGAATGAGCAGTTCTTC,CASSLGATSGSVNEQFF
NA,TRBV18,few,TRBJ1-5,TGTGCCAGCTCAGAAGGGAGAGATCAGCCCCAGCATTTT,CASSEGRDQPQHF
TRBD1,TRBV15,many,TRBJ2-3,TGTGCCACCAGCAGTTACCCGGGACAGCGCACAGATACGCAGTATTTT,CATSSYPGQRTDTQYF
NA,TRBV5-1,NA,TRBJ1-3,TGCGCCAGCAGCTTGGTTAGCTCTGGAAACACCATATATTTT,CASSLVSSGNTIYF
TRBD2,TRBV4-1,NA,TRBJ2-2,TGCGCCAGCAGCCAAAGGACTAGCGGGAGAACCGGGGAGCTGTTTTTT,CASSQRTSGRTGELFF
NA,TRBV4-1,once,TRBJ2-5,TGCGCCAGCAGCCAAGGGTTCCAAGAGACCCAGTACTTC,CASSQGFQETQYF
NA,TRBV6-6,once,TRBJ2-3,TGTGCCAGCAGTTACGAGACTATCACAGATACGCAGTATTTT,CASSYETITDTQYF
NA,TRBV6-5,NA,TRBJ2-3,TGTGCCAGCAGTTACAGGGTTTCAGATACGCAGTATTTT,CASSYRVSDTQYF
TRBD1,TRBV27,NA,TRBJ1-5,TGTGCCAGCAGCTTCGGACAGGGGGCGGATCAGCCCCAGCATTTT,CASSFGQGADQPQHF
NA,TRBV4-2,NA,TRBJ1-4,TGTGCCAGCAGCCAAGATGGGGGAAGGACTAATGAAAAACTGTTTTTT,CASSQDGGRTNEKLFF
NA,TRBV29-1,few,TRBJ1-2,TGCAGCGTTGTGAAGGGCGGTACTAACTATGGCTACACCTTC,CSVVKGGTNYGYTF
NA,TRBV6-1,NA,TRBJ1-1,TGTGCCAGCAGTTCCTATTCGGTCACTGAAGCTTTCTTT,CASSSYSVTEAFF
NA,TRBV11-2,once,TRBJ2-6,TGTGCCAGCATCGGATCAGGGGGGCCCCTCTCTGGGGCCAACGTCCTGACTTTC,CASIGSGGPLSGANVLTF
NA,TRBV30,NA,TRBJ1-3,TGTGCCTGGAGTGTGACTAGCTCTGGAAACACCATATATTTT,CAWSVTSSGNTIYF
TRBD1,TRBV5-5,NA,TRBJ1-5,TGTGCCAGCAGCTTGACGGCAGGGGGCTATAGCAATCAGCCCCAGCATTTT,CASSLTAGGYSNQPQHF
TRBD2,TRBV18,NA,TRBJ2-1,TGTGCCAGCTCACTGTCCGGGACTAGCGGAAACAATGAGCAGTTCTTC,CASSLSGTSGNNEQFF
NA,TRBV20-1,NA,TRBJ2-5,TGCAGTGCTAGAAACGGGGAGACCCAGTACTTC,CSARNGETQYF
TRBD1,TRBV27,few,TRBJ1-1,TGTGCCAGCAGAACCGGGACAGGGGGCACTGAAGCTTTCTTT,CASRTGTGGTEAFF
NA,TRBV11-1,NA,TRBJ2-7,TGTGCCAGCAGCTTGGGAACAGGGAGTGTCAGGAAGCAGTACTTC,CASSLGTGSVRKQYF
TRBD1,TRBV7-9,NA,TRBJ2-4,TGTGCCAGCAGCTCGGCAGGGGGCGCGACCAAAAACATTCAGTACTTC,CASSSAGGATKNIQYF
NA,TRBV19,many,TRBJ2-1,TGTGCCAGTAGTTTTTACAATGAGCAGTTCTTC,CASSFYNEQFF
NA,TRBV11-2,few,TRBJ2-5,TGTGCCAGCAGCTTAGATCGAGGGTGGGAAGAGACCCAGTACTTC,CASSLDRGWEETQYF
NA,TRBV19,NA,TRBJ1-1,TGTGCAACTCGCGCCCCAGGGCGCCCTGAAGCTTTCTTT,CATRAPGRPEAFF
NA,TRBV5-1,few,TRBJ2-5,TGCGCCAGCAGCTCGACTAGGGCGAAAGAGACCCAGTACTTC,CASSSTRAKETQYF
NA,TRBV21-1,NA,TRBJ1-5,TGTGCCAGCTCGGGGACAGGGGAGGATCAGCCCCAGCATTTT,CASSGTGEDQPQHF
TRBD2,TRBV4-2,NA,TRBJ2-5,TGTGCCAGCAGCCACGAGCGGGGGGAGACCCAGTACTTC,CASSHERGETQYF
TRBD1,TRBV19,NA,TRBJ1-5,TGTGCCAGTTTACCGACAGGGACTAGCAATCAGCCCCAGCATTTT,CASLPTGTSNQPQHF
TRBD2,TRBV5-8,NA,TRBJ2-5,TGTGCCAGCAGCGCACCCGGACTAGCGGGAGAGACCCAGTACTTC,CASSAPGLAGETQYF
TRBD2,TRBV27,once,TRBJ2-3,TGTGCCAGCAGATCTCAGACTAGCGGGATCCTCCGAGATACGCAGTATTTT,CASRSQTSGILRDTQYF
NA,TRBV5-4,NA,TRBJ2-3,TGTGCCAGCAGCTTGGTGTCGGGCACAGATACGCAGTATTTT,CASSLVSGTDTQYF
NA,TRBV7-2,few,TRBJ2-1,TGTGCCAGCAGCACGGGACTCTACAATGAGCAGTTCTTC,CASSTGLYNEQFF
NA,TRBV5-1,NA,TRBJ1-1,TGCGCCAGCAGTTTAACCGGGACTTACAATGAGAACACTGAAGCTTTCTTT,CASSLTGTYNENTEAFF
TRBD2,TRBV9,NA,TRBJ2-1,TGTGCCAGCAGCGTAGCTGGGACTAGCGGGAAGTCCTACAATGAGCAGTTCTTC,CASSVAGTSGKSYNEQFF
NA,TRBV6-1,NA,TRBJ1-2,TGTGCCAGCAGTGCTGACAGGTTCTATGGCTACACCTTC,CASSADRFYGYTF
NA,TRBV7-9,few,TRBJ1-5,TGTGCCAGCAGCTTTGGCCAGCCCAATCAGCCCCAGCATTTT,CASSFGQPNQPQHF
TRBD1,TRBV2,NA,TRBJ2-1,TGTGCCAGCAGCCCCGACAGGGTGAGGAACAATGAGCAGTTCTTC,CASSPDRVRNNEQFF
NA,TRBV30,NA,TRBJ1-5,TGTGCCTGGAGTGTAGGGCAGGGCAGCAATCAGCCCCAGCATTTT,CAWSVGQGSNQPQHF